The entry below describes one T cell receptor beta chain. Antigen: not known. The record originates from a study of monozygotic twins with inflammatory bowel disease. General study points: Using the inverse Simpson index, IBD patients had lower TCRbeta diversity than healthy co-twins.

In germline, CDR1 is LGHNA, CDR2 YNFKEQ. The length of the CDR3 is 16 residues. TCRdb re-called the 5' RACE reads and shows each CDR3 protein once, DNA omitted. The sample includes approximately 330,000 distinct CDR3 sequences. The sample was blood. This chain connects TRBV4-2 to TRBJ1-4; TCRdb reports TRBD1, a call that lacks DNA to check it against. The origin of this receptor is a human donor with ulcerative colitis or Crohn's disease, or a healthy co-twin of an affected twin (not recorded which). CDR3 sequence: CASSQGTGGTNEKLFF.